This entry describes one TCR beta chain. Generated by immunoSEQ multiplex PCR, the TCRdb table keeps only in-frame clones and is missing some. Of 250,000 to 300,000 clones listed, 82% are singletons. Germline assignment: CDR1 MNHEY and CDR2 SVGAGI. With V trimmed by 2 bases and J by 2 bases, 2 bases remained unmatched. This CDR3 has 16 residues. The data derive from a study of blood T cell repertoires in COVID-19. Input material: peripheral blood. The chain has TRBV6-5 and TRBJ1-6; 8 bases align to TRBD1. This TCR came from a woman aged 18 to 35 with acute or convalescent COVID-19. The CDR3 region has the DNA TGTGCCAGCAGTTACGCCAGGGGGCCCTATAATTCACCCCTCCACTTT. Protein sequence: CASSYARGPYNSPLHF.